The subject of this entry is one T cell receptor beta chain. The sample is drawn from a study of T cell responses to AZD1222 COVID-19 vaccine. Libraries were prepared by immunoSEQ multiplex PCR; TCRdb keeps only in-frame clonotypes and omits some of them. The data contain around 66,000 clones, 88% of them singletons. Trimming stripped 1 base from V and 4 bases from J, with 22 bases between. The CDR3 is 18 residues long. CDR1 and CDR2 (germline): SGDLS, YYNGEE. The chain couples TRBV9 to TRBJ2-3; the D is unclear. The sequences come from peripheral blood, collected 28 days after the second dose of the MenACWY control vaccine. The receptor's source is an adult who received the MenACWY meningococcal vaccine as a control. For the CDR3, the DNA is TGTGCCAGCAGCGTAAGTGGACGCGTGCTCGGTGGGGCAGATACGCAGTATTTT. Protein: CASSVSGRVLGGADTQYF.